This paragraph covers one T cell receptor beta chain sequence. Its antigen is currently not known. These data originate in a study of T cell clusters in autoimmune cytopenias (dated by TCRdb to between 2018 and 2021). The study in broad terms: Among healthy donor controls, the mean age was approximately 56 years, the median age was about 60 years, and about half of the roughly 43 were female. TRB and IGH repertoires from peripheral blood were sequenced in autoimmune cytopenia patients at active disease and during treatment follow-up, with healthy, CLL and autoimmune hepatitis controls included alongside. The goal of the study was to find out whether patients with autoimmune cytopenia have a disease-specific immune repertoire signature that could be used as a blood-based biomarker. Per sample, TRB sequencing gave a median depth of approximately 54,000 reads and a median of around 2,200 distinct TRB clonotypes. The comparison group for autoimmune hepatitis repertoires was 20 to 25 healthy donors matched for age and sex. Controls were approximately 23 age-matched healthy donors for primary cytopenia and more than 11 age-matched CLL patients for secondary cytopenia. What the research found in general, with its limitations: The TRB repertoire shifts, including less even repertoires in secondary cytopenia and CLL, mostly reflected lymphoma bias and not autoimmunity. In the comparison of secondary cytopenia with CLL, the cluster-lack signature was not observed, apparently because the dominant lymphoma-associated repertoire masked the signature. The GLIPH analysis suggested a lack of physiological T cell clusters in primary autoimmune cytopenia patients, since roughly 50 clusters were exclusive to healthy donors whereas more than 15 were exclusive to patients. The T cell clusters were defined only in silico, and the functional role of the clusters was left to be validated experimentally. Healthy donors had almost three times as many exclusive TRB clusters as active autoimmune hepatitis patients, a finding consistent with an autoimmunity-wide signature.

TRB rearrangements were amplified by multiplex PCR using a touch-down protocol with TRB-A and TRB-B primer pools mixed in one tube. Illumina adapters and sample indices were added to the amplicons through two consecutive PCR reactions performed with Phusion HS II polymerase. The amplicons were purified from gel with the NucleoSpin Gel and PCR Clean-up kit, after which the amplicons were quantified by Qubit and checked for quality on an Agilent 2100 Bioanalyzer. Sequencing of the libraries was performed on an Illumina MiSeq with 600-cycle, single-indexed, paired-end runs. The published analysis was carried out like this. MiXCR version 2.1.12 with the default MiXCR reference library was used to align and assemble TRB reads. A clone was defined by each unique CDR3 nucleotide sequence, and the analysis included only productive sequences supported by at least two reads. To assess repertoire diversity, an R script computed alpha-parameterized diversity profiles (alpha 0 to 5), which included the Shannon (alpha 1) and Simpson (alpha 2) indices. The tcR package was used to compute combinatorial TRB VJ usage, which was then compared between cohorts by principal component analysis with ade4. Using GLIPH, TCRbeta CDR3s were clustered on pairs of cohorts matched for age and read depth, and a Wilcoxon test was used to compare cluster frequencies. Based on TCRdb reprocessing of the reads, there is one entry per CDR3 protein sequence, and DNA is missing. These V and J calls rely on TCRdb rather than the paper's analysis. This sample's table contains approximately 5,000 distinct CDR3 sequences. More than 14% of the sample goes to the ten largest clones.

Each sample's TRB amplification started from about 250 ng of peripheral blood genomic DNA, which corresponds to some 41,000 genome equivalents. The CDR3 starts with the cysteine, ends with the phenylalanine, and has 14 residues. Nucleotide data are not available. The germline V gene sets CDR1 to MDHEN and CDR2 to SYDVKM. These sequences were also reported in another study, on T cell repertoires in aging, cancer and after chemotherapy. As that second study puts it: Six donor age groups were covered, ranging from 30 or younger up to 70 or older, and each group contained at least three individuals. Healthy donor control TCR repertoires were recorded over several months to years and showed clear clonal overlap across re-sampling. In total, the full dataset held millions of TCR reads. Compared with age-matched healthy donors, untreated patients with either hematological or solid cancers had significantly lower TCR diversity in the blood along with higher clonality. Declining TCR diversity with age in healthy donors was mainly explained by loss of richness; in cancer patients, loss of evenness also contributed. An increase in median generation probability over the chemotherapy interval was observed in both cancer cohorts, suggesting that the repertoire was reconstituted through rebound thymic output. According to the authors, the repertoire data do not permit conclusions about immunological memory after chemotherapy. To look at immunoaging and at how T cells reconstitute after chemotherapy, the study profiled TCR beta repertoires in peripheral blood from both healthy donors and cancer patients. Alongside 95 healthy donors serving as a reference group, the cohort included some 210 cancer patients, of whom roughly 90 had hematological cancers and fewer than 130 had solid cancers. Processing of the TRB sequences was carried out with MiXCR versions 2.12 and 3.0.5. The repertoire metrics were Shannon diversity, evenness, clonality (calculated as one minus evenness), and diversity profiles parameterized by alpha from 0 to 5. The IGoR algorithm was used to calculate generation probabilities of clones in the paired pre- and post-chemotherapy samples.

Sequencing was carried out using peripheral blood. The chain joins TRBV28 to TRBJ2-3. The receptor was derived from a human donor in good health. CDR3 protein: CASSFLSGTDTQYF.